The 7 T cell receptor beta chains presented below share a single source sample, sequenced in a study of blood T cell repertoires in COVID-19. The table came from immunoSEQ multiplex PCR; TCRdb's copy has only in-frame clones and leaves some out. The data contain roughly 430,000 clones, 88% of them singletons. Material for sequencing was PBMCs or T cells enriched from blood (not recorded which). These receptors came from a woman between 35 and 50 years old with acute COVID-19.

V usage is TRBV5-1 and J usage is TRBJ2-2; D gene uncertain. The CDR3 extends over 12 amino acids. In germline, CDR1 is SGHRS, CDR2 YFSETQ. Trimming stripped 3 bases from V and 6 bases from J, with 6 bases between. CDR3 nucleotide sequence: TGCGCCAGCAGCTCCTACTCCGGGGAGCTGTTTTTT. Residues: CASSSYSGELFF.

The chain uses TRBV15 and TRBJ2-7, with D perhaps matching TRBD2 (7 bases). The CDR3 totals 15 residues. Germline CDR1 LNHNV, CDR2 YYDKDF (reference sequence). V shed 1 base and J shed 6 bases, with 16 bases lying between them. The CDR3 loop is CATSRVTGGKREQYF. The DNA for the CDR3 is TGTGCCACCAGCAGAGTGACGGGGGGCAAGCGCGAGCAGTACTTC.

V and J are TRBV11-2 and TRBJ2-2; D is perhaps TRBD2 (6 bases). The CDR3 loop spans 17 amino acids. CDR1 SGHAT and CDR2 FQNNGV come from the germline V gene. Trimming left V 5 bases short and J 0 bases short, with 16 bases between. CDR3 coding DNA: TGTGCCAGCAGCCCCGGAAACTGGGGGGCGAACACCGGGGAGCTGTTTTTT. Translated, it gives CASSPGNWGANTGELFF. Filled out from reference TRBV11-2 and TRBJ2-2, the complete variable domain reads EAGVAQSPRYKIIEKRQSVAFWCNPISGHATLYWYQQILGQGPKLLIQFQNNGVVDDSQLPKDRFSAERLKGVDSTLKIQPAKLEDSAVYLCASSPGNWGANTGELFFGEGSRLTVL.

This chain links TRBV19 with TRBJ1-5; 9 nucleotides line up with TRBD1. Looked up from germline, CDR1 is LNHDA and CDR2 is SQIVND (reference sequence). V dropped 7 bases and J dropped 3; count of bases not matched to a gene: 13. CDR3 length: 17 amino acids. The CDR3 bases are TGTGCCAGTACCGGATTCCGGACAGGGGATGACAATCAGCCCCAGCATTTT. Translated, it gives CASTGFRTGDDNQPQHF.

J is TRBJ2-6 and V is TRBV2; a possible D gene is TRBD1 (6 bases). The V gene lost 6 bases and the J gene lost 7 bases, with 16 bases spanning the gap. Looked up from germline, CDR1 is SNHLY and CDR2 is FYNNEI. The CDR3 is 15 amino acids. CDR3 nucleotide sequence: TGTGCCAGCAGCGTCGGGACACGGGTAGCCAACGTCCTGACTTTC. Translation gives CASSVGTRVANVLTF.

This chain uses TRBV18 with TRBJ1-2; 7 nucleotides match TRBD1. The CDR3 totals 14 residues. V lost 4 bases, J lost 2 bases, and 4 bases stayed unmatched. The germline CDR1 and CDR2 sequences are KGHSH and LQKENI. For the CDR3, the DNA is TGTGCCAGCTCACTGAGACAGGGCAACTATGGCTACACCTTC. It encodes CASSLRQGNYGYTF.

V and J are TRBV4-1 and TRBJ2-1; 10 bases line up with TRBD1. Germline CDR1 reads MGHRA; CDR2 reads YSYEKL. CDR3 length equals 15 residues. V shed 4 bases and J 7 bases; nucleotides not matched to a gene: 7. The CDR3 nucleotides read TGCGCCAGCAGCCCCGGGACAGGGGAAGGGAATGAGCAGTTCTTC. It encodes CASSPGTGEGNEQFF.